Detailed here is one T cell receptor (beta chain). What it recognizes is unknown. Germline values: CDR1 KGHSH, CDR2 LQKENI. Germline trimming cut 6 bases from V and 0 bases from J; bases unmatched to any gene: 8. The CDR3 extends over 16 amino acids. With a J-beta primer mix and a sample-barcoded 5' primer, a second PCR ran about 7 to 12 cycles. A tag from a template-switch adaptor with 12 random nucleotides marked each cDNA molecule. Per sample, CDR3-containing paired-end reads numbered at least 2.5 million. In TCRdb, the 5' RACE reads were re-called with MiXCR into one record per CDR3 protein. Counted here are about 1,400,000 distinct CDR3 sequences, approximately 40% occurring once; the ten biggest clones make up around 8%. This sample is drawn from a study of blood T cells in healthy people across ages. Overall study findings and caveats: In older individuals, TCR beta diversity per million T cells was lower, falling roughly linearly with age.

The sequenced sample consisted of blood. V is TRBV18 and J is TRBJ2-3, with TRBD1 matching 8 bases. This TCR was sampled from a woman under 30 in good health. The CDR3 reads CASSPRGQASTDTQYF. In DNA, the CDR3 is TGTGCCAGCTCGCCGAGGGGACAGGCGAGCACAGATACGCAGTATTTT. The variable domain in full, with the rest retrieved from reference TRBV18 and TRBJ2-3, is NAGVMQNPRHLVRRRGQEARLRCSPMKGHSHVYWYRQLPEEGLKFMVYLQKENIIDESGMPKERFSAEFPKEGPSILRIQQVVRGDSAAYFCASSPRGQASTDTQYFGPGTRLTVL.